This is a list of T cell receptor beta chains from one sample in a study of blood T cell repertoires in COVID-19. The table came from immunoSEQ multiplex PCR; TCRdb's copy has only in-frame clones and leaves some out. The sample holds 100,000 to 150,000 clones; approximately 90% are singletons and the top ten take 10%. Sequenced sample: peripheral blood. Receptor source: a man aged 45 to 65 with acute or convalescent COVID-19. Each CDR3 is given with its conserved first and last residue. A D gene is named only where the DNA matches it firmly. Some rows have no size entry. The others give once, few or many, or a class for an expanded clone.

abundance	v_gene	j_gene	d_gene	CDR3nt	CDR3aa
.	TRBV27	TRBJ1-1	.	TGTGCCAGCAGTTTTAGAGGGGGCACTGAAGCTTTCTTT	CASSFRGGTEAFF
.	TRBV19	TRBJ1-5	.	TGTGCCAGTAGTTCCCGGGGGACCCTCAGCAATCAGCCCCAGCATTTT	CASSSRGTLSNQPQHF
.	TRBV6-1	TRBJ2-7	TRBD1	TGTGCCAGCAGTGAAAGTGGACAGGGGAAACACGAGCAGTACTTC	CASSESGQGKHEQYF
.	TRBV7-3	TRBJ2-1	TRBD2	TGTGCCAGCAGCAAGGCCGGGACTAGCGGCAATGAGCAGTTCTTC	CASSKAGTSGNEQFF
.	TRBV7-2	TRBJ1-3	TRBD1	TGTGCCAGCAGCCCCCCAGGGGGCTCTGGAAACACCATATATTTT	CASSPPGGSGNTIYF
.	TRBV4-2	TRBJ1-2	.	TGTGCCAGCAGCCAAGAACAGGGTAGTGGCTACACCTTC	CASSQEQGSGYTF
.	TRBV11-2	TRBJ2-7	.	TGTGCCAGCAGCTTAGCATACGAGCAGTACTTC	CASSLAYEQYF
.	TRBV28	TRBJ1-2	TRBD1	TGTGCCAGCAGTTTAGGGGACAGGGTTGGCTACACCTTC	CASSLGDRVGYTF
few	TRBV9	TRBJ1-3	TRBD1	TGTGCCAGCAGCGTAGGGGGACAGTTCATCTCTGGAAACACCATATATTTT	CASSVGGQFISGNTIYF
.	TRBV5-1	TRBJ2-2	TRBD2	TGCGCCAGCAGCTTGGTAGCGGGAGGGCCTCGTACCGGGGAGCTGTTTTTT	CASSLVAGGPRTGELFF
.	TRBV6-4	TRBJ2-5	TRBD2	TGTGCCAGCAGCGGACTAGCCGGGGGGACCCAGTACTTC	CASSGLAGGTQYF
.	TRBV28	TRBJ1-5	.	TGTGCCAGCAGCCCTATTTCTGCGGGTAGCAATCAGCCCCAGCATTTT	CASSPISAGSNQPQHF
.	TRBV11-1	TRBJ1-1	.	TGTGCCAGCAGCCGCACAGAGACCTCGAACACTGAAGCTTTCTTT	CASSRTETSNTEAFF
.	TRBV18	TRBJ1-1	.	TGTGCCAGCTCACCACCGGGAAGGGCCCTTAGCGCTGAAGCTTTCTTT	CASSPPGRALSAEAFF
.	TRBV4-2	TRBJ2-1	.	TGTGCCAGCAGCCAAGATGGTTTAGGCGGTTCTTCCTACAATGAGCAGTTCTTC	CASSQDGLGGSSYNEQFF
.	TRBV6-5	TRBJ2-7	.	TGTGCCAGCAGTTCCCTTTTAGGGGCATCCTACGAGCAGTACTTC	CASSSLLGASYEQYF
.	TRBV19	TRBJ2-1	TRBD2	TGTGCCAGTAGTAGAATAGCGGGAGACGGCGACAATGAGCAGTTCTTC	CASSRIAGDGDNEQFF
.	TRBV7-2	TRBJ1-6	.	TGTGCCAGCAGCTTAACGCGGTCACCCCTCCACTTT	CASSLTRSPLHF
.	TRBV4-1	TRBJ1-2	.	TGCGCCAGCAGCCCCCGACAGGTAGGAGGCTATGGCTACACCTTC	CASSPRQVGGYGYTF
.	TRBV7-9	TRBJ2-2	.	TGTGCCAGCAGCCAACCCTCACTCACCGGGGAGCTGTTTTTT	CASSQPSLTGELFF
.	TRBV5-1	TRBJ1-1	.	TGCGCCAGCAGCTTCTTACCGGGGATCTCCGTGAACACTGAAGCTTTCTTT	CASSFLPGISVNTEAFF
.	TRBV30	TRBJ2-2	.	TGTGCCTGGAGTGTTGGGGGGACCGGGGAGCTGTTTTTT	CAWSVGGTGELFF
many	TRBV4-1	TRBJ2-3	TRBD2	TGCGCCAGCAGCCAACAACATCAGGGGCTAGCGGGAGGGAACACAGATACGCAGTATTTT	CASSQQHQGLAGGNTDTQYF
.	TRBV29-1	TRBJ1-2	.	TGCAGCGTTGAGGTCCCGGGGGAATATGGCTACACCTTC	CSVEVPGEYGYTF
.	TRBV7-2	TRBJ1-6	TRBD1	TGTGCCAGCAGCCCACAGGGGCTTAATTCACCCCTCCACTTT	CASSPQGLNSPLHF
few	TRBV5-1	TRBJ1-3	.	TGCGCCAGCAGCGAATTCTCCAGGGGATTCTCTGGAAACACCATATATTTT	CASSEFSRGFSGNTIYF
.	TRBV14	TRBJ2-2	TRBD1	TGTGCCAGCAGCCGGACAGGTCGGAACACCGGGGAGCTGTTTTTT	CASSRTGRNTGELFF
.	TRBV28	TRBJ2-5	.	TGTGCCAGCAGTTTAGCGGGAACTCACGGGGAGGCCCAGTACTTC	CASSLAGTHGEAQYF
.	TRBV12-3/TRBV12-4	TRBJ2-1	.	TGTGCCAGCAGTTTCCGGGTACTCAATGAGCAGTTCTTC	CASSFRVLNEQFF
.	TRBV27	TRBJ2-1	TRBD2	TGTGCCAGCAGTCTCGGGGGGAACCTCTACAATGAGCAGTTCTTC	CASSLGGNLYNEQFF
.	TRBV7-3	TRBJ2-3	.	TGTGCCAGCAGCCCTGTAGGGGGCACAGATACGCAGTATTTT	CASSPVGGTDTQYF
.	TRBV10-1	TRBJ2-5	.	TGCGCCAGCAGTCTTAGCAGGGACCAAGAGACCCAGTACTTC	CASSLSRDQETQYF
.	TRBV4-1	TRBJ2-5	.	TGCGCCAGCAGCGGCACTCCGCGACACCATCAAGAGACCCAGTACTTC	CASSGTPRHHQETQYF
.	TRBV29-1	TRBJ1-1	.	TGCAGCGTTAGACAGTCCTGGAACACTGAAGCTTTCTTT	CSVRQSWNTEAFF
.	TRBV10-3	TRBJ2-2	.	TGTGCCATCAGTGAAGGAGTCGGTAACACCGGGGAGCTGTTTTTT	CAISEGVGNTGELFF
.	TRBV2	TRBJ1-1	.	TGTGCCAGCTTGGACAGCCAGAACACTGAAGCTTTCTTT	CASLDSQNTEAFF
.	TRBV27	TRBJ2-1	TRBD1	TGTGCCAGCAGAAACATGAGACAGGGTTTCACCAATGAGCAGTTCTTC	CASRNMRQGFTNEQFF
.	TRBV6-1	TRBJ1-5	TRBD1	TGTGCCAGCAGTGAAGAAGGAAGGGGGCGAGGTCAGCCCCAGCATTTT	CASSEEGRGRGQPQHF
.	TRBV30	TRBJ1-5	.	TGTGCCTGGAGTTATGGAGAAAATCAGCCCCAGCATTTT	CAWSYGENQPQHF
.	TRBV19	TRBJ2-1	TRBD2	TGTGCCAGTACCCGGGGGCGGACTAGCGGGAACAATGAGCAGTTCTTC	CASTRGRTSGNNEQFF
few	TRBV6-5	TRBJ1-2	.	TGTGCCAGCAGCCTGACAAATAACTATGGCTACACCTTC	CASSLTNNYGYTF
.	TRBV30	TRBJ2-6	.	TGTGCCTGGAGCCCTCTAGGGGCCAACGTCCTGACTTTC	CAWSPLGANVLTF
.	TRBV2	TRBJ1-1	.	TGTGCCAGCAGGGAGACGGGTGAAGCTTTCTTT	CASRETGEAFF
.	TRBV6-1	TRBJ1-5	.	TGTGCCAGCAGTGAATGGTCAGGTGTCGGCAATCAGCCCCAGCATTTT	CASSEWSGVGNQPQHF
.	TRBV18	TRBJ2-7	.	TGTGCCAGCTCACCACAGACAGAGACCTACGAGCAGTACTTC	CASSPQTETYEQYF
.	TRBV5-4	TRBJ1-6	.	TGTGCCAGCAGCTTCTGGACAGCGGACAATTCACCCCTCCACTTT	CASSFWTADNSPLHF
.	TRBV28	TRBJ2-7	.	TGTGCCAGCAGGGAGAGCTCCTACGAGCAGTACTTC	CASRESSYEQYF
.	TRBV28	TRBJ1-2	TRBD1	TGTGCCAGCAGTTGGGGGACAGGGGGCATTGGCTACACCTTC	CASSWGTGGIGYTF
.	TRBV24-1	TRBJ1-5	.	TGTGCCACCAGGGCGGGGGGCTCCAATCAGCCCCAGCATTTT	CATRAGGSNQPQHF
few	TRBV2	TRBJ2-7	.	TGTGCCAGTAGGAGCGACGCCACCTACGAGCAGTACTTC	CASRSDATYEQYF
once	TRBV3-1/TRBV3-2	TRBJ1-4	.	TGTGCCAGCAGCCACCACCAGGACCGGGGGGAAAAACTGTTTTTT	CASSHHQDRGEKLFF
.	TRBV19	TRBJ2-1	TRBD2	TGTGCCAGTAGTGTCTTGACTAGCGGGTCGTACAATGAGCAGTTCTTC	CASSVLTSGSYNEQFF
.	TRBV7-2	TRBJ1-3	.	TGTGCCAGCAGCTTAAGGGGGTCAGTTGGCTCTGGAAACACCATATATTTT	CASSLRGSVGSGNTIYF
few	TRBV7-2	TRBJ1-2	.	TGTGCCAGCAGCCCCCACAGTAACTATGGCTACACCTTC	CASSPHSNYGYTF
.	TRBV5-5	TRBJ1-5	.	TGTGCCAGCAGCGCCACAGGAGATGGCAATCAGCCCCAGCATTTT	CASSATGDGNQPQHF
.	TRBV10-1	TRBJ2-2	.	TGCGCCAGCAGTGAGGCAGGGAACACCGGGGAGCTGTTTTTT	CASSEAGNTGELFF
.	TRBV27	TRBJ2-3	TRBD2	TGTGCCAGCAGTTTCCCCTCGGCTAGCGGGGAAGATACGCAGTATTTT	CASSFPSASGEDTQYF